Shown below are 17 T cell receptor beta chains from a single sample sequenced in a study of cytomegalovirus exposure and HLA in healthy donors (dated by TCRdb to between 2016 and 2019). The library was built by means of the immunoSEQ multiplex PCR assay. TCRdb carries this immuneACCESS record with in-frame sequences only. Its versions omit some clonotypes, under half of them owing to an unresolved V gene in the studies checked, with the rest unexplained. For this sample there are roughly 98,000 clones; roughly 87% appear just once. Approximately 5.8% of the sample comes from the top ten. The source material was PBMCs. These receptor sequences come from a man aged 18 to 30 in good health and CMV-seropositive.

This clone was counted ten times or more. The gene calls are TRBV11-3 and TRBJ2-2, with D hard to call. Per germline, CDR1 SGHNT and CDR2 YENEEA. Trimming cost V 3 bases and J 4 bases, with 12 bases left between them. This CDR3 is 15 amino acids long. The CDR3 protein is CASSFGPPSTGELFF. The CDR3 DNA is TGTGCCAGCAGCTTCGGTCCGCCTTCCACCGGGGAGCTGTTTTTT.

The V call is TRBV21-1, the J call TRBJ2-2; TRBD1 was called by the table and not checked on the DNA. TRBV21-1 is termed a pseudogene. This CDR3 is 13 amino acids long. In DNA, the CDR3 is TGTGCCAGCAGCGGTCAGGGGGCCGGGGAGCTGTTTTTT. Translation: CASSGQGAGELFF.

The chain is built from TRBV7-6 and TRBJ1-4; 7 bases line up with TRBD1. Germline V gene lookup returns CDR1 SGHVS and CDR2 FNYEAQ. The CDR3 contains 14 residues. The V segment lost 5 bases and the J segment 3 bases; nucleotides outside the gene matches: 3. The CDR3 reads CASSQTGSNEKLFF. The CDR3 nucleotides are TGTGCCAGCAGCCAGACAGGGTCTAATGAAAAACTGTTTTTT.

The chain recombines TRBV7-9 with TRBJ2-3; D possibly corresponds to TRBD1 (6 bases). Looked up from germline, CDR1 is SEHNR and CDR2 is FQNEAQ (reference sequence). V was pared by 5 bases and J by 1 base, with 16 bases between. The length of the CDR3 is 16 residues. The CDR3 region has the DNA TGTGCCAGCAGCGAGTTACAGGGATGGGGCACAGATACGCAGTATTTT. This encodes CASSELQGWGTDTQYF.

This chain connects TRBV7-2 to TRBJ2-1; 8 positions match TRBD2. The CDR3 totals 15 residues. V dropped 3 bases and J dropped 5; count of bases not matched to a gene: 6. CDR1 and CDR2 from the germline V gene are SGHTA and FQGNSA. The CDR3 loop reads CASSLVTSDNNEQFF. The CDR3 coding sequence is TGTGCCAGCAGCTTGGTGACTAGCGATAACAATGAGCAGTTCTTC. Filled out from reference TRBV7-2 and TRBJ2-1, the complete variable domain reads GAGVSQSPSNKVTEKGKDVELRCDPISGHTALYWYRQSLGQGLEFLIYFQGNSAPDKSGLPSDRFSAERTGGSVSTLTIQRTQQEDSAVYLCASSLVTSDNNEQFFGPGTRLTVL.

This clone was seen only once. J is TRBJ1-4 and V is TRBV14, with 7 bases identical to TRBD1. The CDR3 consists of 18 residues. Germline trimming cut 5 bases from V and 0 bases from J; bases unmatched to any gene: 12. Germline lookup yields CDR1 SGHDN and CDR2 FVKESK. The CDR3 reads CASSEAQGRSPTNEKLFF. CDR3 DNA sequence: TGTGCCAGCAGCGAAGCACAGGGGCGCAGCCCAACTAATGAAAAACTGTTTTTT.

The rearrangement uses TRBV6-5 and TRBJ2-1, with D hard to call. Trimming removed 0 bases at V and 8 bases at J, with 8 bases between. This CDR3 has 13 amino acids. Germline CDR1 is MNHEY and CDR2 is SVGAGI. The CDR3 is CASSYSIIHEQFF. The CDR3 nucleotides read TGTGCCAGCAGTTACTCCATCATCCATGAGCAGTTCTTC.

This clone was seen more than once but under ten times. The J gene is TRBJ2-5, the V gene TRBV6-5; TRBD2 aligns across 7 bases. CDR1 and CDR2 (germline): MNHEY, SVGAGI. This CDR3 has 14 amino acids. The V and J ends lost 2 bases and 6 bases, in that order; junction bases with no gene match: 6. Here the CDR3 DNA reads TGTGCCAGCAGTTACCAAGCGGGGAGAAAGACCCAGTACTTC. Protein: CASSYQAGRKTQYF.

This clone was observed many times. V and J are TRBV9 and TRBJ1-2; TRBD1 matches at 8 bases. In germline, CDR1 is SGDLS, CDR2 YYNGEE. V lost 0 bases to trimming and J lost 4 bases; unmatched junction nucleotides: 5. CDR3 length: 15 amino acids. CDR3 in DNA: TGTGCCAGCAGCGTAGAGGCAGGGGGCTCCTATGGCTACACCTTC. This sequence encodes CASSVEAGGSYGYTF.

The chain employs TRBV19 and TRBJ2-6; D gene ambiguous. Germline V gives CDR1 LNHDA, CDR2 SQIVND (reference sequence). V was trimmed by 5 bases and J by 1 base, leaving 9 bases between them. This CDR3 comprises 15 residues. DNA for the CDR3: TGTGCCAGTAGTCCCCTTCGGTCTGGGGCCAACGTCCTGACTTTC. This gives the protein CASSPLRSGANVLTF.

The chain carries TRBV28 and TRBJ2-5; 8 positions match TRBD1. CDR1 is MDHEN and CDR2 is SYDVKM in the germline V gene. The CDR3 extends over 14 amino acids. V shed 3 bases, J shed 5 bases, and the junction held 5 bases outside the gene matches. CDR3 sequence reads: CASSLTGARETQYF. DNA of the CDR3: TGTGCCAGCAGTTTGACAGGGGCCCGGGAGACCCAGTACTTC.

The chain joins TRBV15 to TRBJ2-5, with D perhaps TRBD1 (5 bases). The ends were cut back, 4 bases at V and 2 bases at J, with 14 bases in the middle. The CDR3 runs to 15 residues. From germline, CDR1 is LNHNV and CDR2 YYDKDF (reference sequence). The CDR3 here is CATSITGAVQETQYF. The CDR3 DNA is TGTGCCACCAGCATTACAGGCGCCGTACAAGAGACCCAGTACTTC.

This sequence joins TRBV28 and TRBJ2-4, with 7 bases identical to TRBD2. Per the germline V gene, CDR1 is MDHEN and CDR2 is SYDVKM. The CDR3 length is 18 residues. With 4 bases clipped from V and 0 bases from J, the junction kept 12 bases outside the gene matches. The CDR3 region is CASSYPSSGPLAKNIQYF. The CDR3 coding sequence is TGTGCCAGCAGTTACCCATCTAGCGGCCCTTTAGCCAAAAACATTCAGTACTTC.

The J gene is TRBJ1-5, the V gene TRBV12-5; no reliable D call. Germline V gene data show CDR1 as LGHNT and CDR2 as FRNRAP. There are 14 residues in the CDR3. Trimming took 0 bases from V and 7 from J, leaving 10 bases between them. CDR3 sequence: CASGLVLARQPQHF. The CDR3 DNA sequence: TGTGCTAGTGGTTTGGTTTTGGCCAGGCAGCCCCAGCATTTT.

This clone was counted a single time. CDR3 DNA sequence: TGTGCCAGCTCACCAATCTCGTCCGGGACAGTATATGGCTACACCTTC. Its translation is CASSPISSGTVYGYTF. The chain has TRBV18 and TRBJ1-2; 7 nucleotides agree with TRBD1. Germline V gene sequence: CDR1 KGHSH, CDR2 LQKENI. CDR3 length equals 16 residues. Losses at the gene ends were 2 bases for V and 5 bases for J; bases not matched to a gene: 11.

A note on this clone: This specimen includes other DNA sequences encoding the same CDR3. The rearrangement links TRBV9 to TRBJ2-1, with 9 bases lining up with TRBD2. Losses at the gene ends were 3 bases for V and 0 bases for J; bases not matched to a gene: 7. The CDR3 loop spans 17 amino acids. The germline V gene has CDR1 SGDLS and CDR2 YYNGEE. The CDR3 protein is CASSAGLAGSSYNEQFF. The CDR3 DNA follows: TGTGCCAGCAGCGCCGGGCTAGCGGGAAGCTCCTACAATGAGCAGTTCTTC.

This clone was picked up many times. This chain uses TRBV6-4 with TRBJ2-1; perhaps TRBD1 as D (6 bases). CDR3 length: 13 amino acids. The V and J ends lost 2 bases and 5 bases respectively, with 7 bases between them. The germline V gene has CDR1 MRHNA and CDR2 SNTAGT. CDR3 sequence: CASSDRDNNEQFF. CDR3 sequence (DNA): TGTGCCAGCAGTGACCGGGACAACAATGAGCAGTTCTTC.